The 22 T cell receptor beta chains in this list originate from one sample, sequenced in a study of T cells in Graves' hyperthyroidism and ophthalmopathy. Amplified TCR beta CDR3 regions derived from RNA transcripts. HTBI primers drove first-round RT-PCR of the TCR CDR3. TCRdb reprocessed the multiplex PCR reads with MiXCR, giving one entry per CDR3 protein. Here the sample spans approximately 520,000 distinct CDR3 sequences, roughly 25% being singletons. Material: blood. These receptor sequences come from a woman in her thirties with Graves' ophthalmopathy.

This clonotype was picked up many times. This chain uses TRBV6-1 with TRBJ2-5; D is unresolved. This CDR3 region has 13 residues. CDR1 MNHNS and CDR2 SASEGT come from the germline V gene. Trimming removed 1 base from V and 6 bases from J, with 9 bases in between. CDR3 sequence (DNA): TGTGCCAGCAGTGAAGAGGTGTTTCAGACCCAGTACTTC. This gives the protein CASSEEVFQTQYF.

This clonotype was recorded at least ten times. The chain links TRBV18 to TRBJ2-7, with 8 nucleotides matching TRBD1. V gave up 5 bases and J gave up 6 bases; unmatched junction bases: 6. CDR1 and CDR2 (germline): KGHSH, LQKENI. The CDR3 totals 13 residues. The CDR3 spells CASSGTGGSEQYF. Here the CDR3 DNA reads TGTGCCAGCTCAGGAACAGGGGGTAGCGAGCAGTACTTC.

This clonotype was detected only a few times. The V and J genes are TRBV9 and TRBJ2-7; TRBD1 or TRBD2 may be the D gene (6 bases each). V was clipped by 0 bases and J by 1 base, with 11 bases between them. Germline V gene data show CDR1 as SGDLS and CDR2 as YYNGEE. This CDR3 comprises 15 residues. The CDR3 coding sequence is TGTGCCAGCAGCGTAGCGTCGGGGGCATCCTACGAGCAGTACTTC. This translates into CASSVASGASYEQYF.

This rearrangement joins TRBV20-1 to TRBJ1-1; 8 bases are shared with TRBD1. Germline V gene sequence: CDR1 DFQATT, CDR2 SNEGSKA (reference sequence). Losses at the gene ends were 5 bases for V and 2 bases for J; bases not matched to a gene: 7. The CDR3 sequence is 14 residues long. CDR3 residues: CSASDGTGNTEAFF. The CDR3, as DNA: TGCAGTGCTTCAGATGGGACAGGAAACACTGAAGCTTTCTTT.

This clonotype was seen repeatedly, ten times or more. The V gene is TRBV6-5, the J gene TRBJ2-7, with 9 bases fitting TRBD2. Looked up from germline, CDR1 is MNHEY and CDR2 is SVGAGI. This CDR3 has 16 amino acids. The junction had 15 bases not matched to a gene; V was cut back by 5 bases and J by 7 bases. The CDR3 DNA follows: TGTGCCAGCAGTCCCCCCGGGGGTAGCGGGGGTAGGGAGCAGTACTTC. Translation: CASSPPGGSGGREQYF.

This clonotype was counted ten times or more. The genes are TRBV25-1 and TRBJ2-5; TRBD1 matches at 7 bases. Germline V gene data show CDR1 as MGHDK and CDR2 as SYGVNS. The CDR3 contains 16 residues. The V gene end was trimmed by 3 bases and the J gene end by 2 bases; junction bases not matched to a gene: 9. CDR3 loop: CASSDHLTGVQETQYF. The CDR3 region has the DNA TGTGCCAGCAGTGATCACTTAACAGGGGTACAAGAGACCCAGTACTTC. The full variable domain, completed using reference TRBV25-1 and TRBJ2-5, is EADIYQTPRYLVIGTGKKITLECSQTMGHDKMYWYQQDPGMELHLIHYSYGVNSTEKGDLSSESTVSRIRTEHFPLTLESARPSHTSQYLCASSDHLTGVQETQYFGPGTRLLVL.

The table lists this clonotype with a count of one. The chain couples TRBV20-1 to TRBJ1-1; D not resolved. The CDR3 length is 16 residues. Trimming removed 2 bases from V and 3 bases from J, with 19 bases in between. Germline V gene data show CDR1 as DFQATT and CDR2 as SNEGSKA (reference sequence). CDR3 residues: CSARPDAFPRHTEAFF. The CDR3 region has the DNA TGCAGTGCTAGACCTGACGCATTCCCCCGTCACACTGAAGCTTTCTTT.

This clonotype was recorded many times. V is TRBV2 and J is TRBJ2-7; TRBD1 might be the D (7 bases). The ends were cut back, 5 bases at V and 6 bases at J, with 20 bases in the middle. The CDR3 contains 15 residues. Germline V gene data show CDR1 as SNHLY and CDR2 as FYNNEI. This chain's CDR3 is CASSTLSGRGAEQYF. DNA of the CDR3: TGTGCCAGCAGTACCCTCTCGGGCAGGGGGGCCGAGCAGTACTTC. The full variable domain, its missing parts supplied by reference TRBV2 and TRBJ2-7, is EPEVTQTPSHQVTQMGQEVILRCVPISNHLYFYWYRQILGQKVEFLVSFYNNEISEKSEIFDDQFSVERPDGSNFTLKIRSTKLEDSAMYFCASSTLSGRGAEQYFGPGTRLTVT.

The gene calls are TRBV4-3 and TRBJ1-1; D perhaps matches TRBD1 (5 bases). Germline V CDR1 and CDR2: LGHNA, YSLEER. The V and J ends lost 4 bases and 1 base respectively, with 22 bases between them. The CDR3 length is 18 residues. This chain's CDR3 is CASSPTGGDSSGNTEAFF. CDR3 nucleotide sequence: TGCGCCAGCAGCCCAACTGGGGGGGACTCCTCGGGGAACACTGAAGCTTTCTTT.

This clonotype was observed a handful of times. This rearrangement joins TRBV7-3 to TRBJ1-2; D not resolved. The germline V gene encodes CDR1 SGHTA and CDR2 FQGTGA. The CDR3 consists of 15 residues. With 5 bases removed from V and 0 bases from J, the gap between germline ends came to 13 bases. The CDR3, as DNA: TGTGCCAGCAGCGATTTTATTACAGCTAACTATGGCTACACCTTC. Its protein is CASSDFITANYGYTF.

The genes are TRBV6-1 and TRBJ2-5; either TRBD1 or TRBD2 may supply D (6 bases each). Per the germline V gene, CDR1 is MNHNS and CDR2 is SASEGT. The V and J ends lost 8 bases and 3 bases respectively, with 13 bases between them. The length of the CDR3 is 13 residues. The CDR3 protein is CASRRDMKETQYF. The CDR3 DNA sequence: TGTGCCAGCCGGAGGGACATGAAAGAGACCCAGTACTTC.

The chain carries TRBV12-3 or TRBV12-4 and TRBJ2-2; 10 bases map to TRBD1. Trimming at V came to 5 bases and at J to 5 bases, leaving 8 bases not matched to a gene. The CDR3 spans 16 residues. CDR3 sequence: CASSTRGTGVTGELFF. The CDR3 bases are TGTGCCAGCAGTACCCGAGGGACAGGGGTGACCGGGGAGCTGTTTTTT.

The rearrangement uses TRBV6-1 and TRBJ1-2, with 8 bases lining up with TRBD1. This CDR3 spans 13 amino acids. Germline-derived CDR1 and CDR2 are MNHNS and SASEGT. The V and J ends lost 11 bases and 2 bases, in that order; junction bases with no gene match: 7. CDR3 sequence reads: CAVQGAGNYGYTF. CDR3 DNA: TGTGCCGTTCAGGGGGCGGGAAACTATGGCTACACCTTC.

With regard to this clonotype: The junction differs from germline at one of its ends, possibly a read error. This chain connects TRBV6-1 to TRBJ2-6, with D possibly TRBD1 on 5 matching bases. Germline CDR1 reads MNHNS; CDR2 reads SASEGT. This CDR3 is 14 amino acids long. CDR3 coding DNA: TGTGCCAGCTCAAGAAGCTCTGGGGCCAGCGTCCTGACTTTC. Protein product: CASSRSSGASVLTF.

As concerns this clonotype: This may come from a read error, since a much larger clone is one base off. The chain joins TRBV7-2 to TRBJ2-5; TRBD1 might be the D (5 bases). The CDR3 runs 15 residues. CDR1 is SGHTA, CDR2 FQGNSA, per germline. CDR3 coding DNA: TGTGCCAGCAGCAAACAGGTGGGATTTGGAGAGACCCGGTACTTC. Translation: CASSKQVGFGETRYF.

The V gene is TRBV6-1, the J gene TRBJ1-1; the D gene is possibly TRBD1 (6 bases). In germline, CDR1 is MNHNS, CDR2 SASEGT. Trimming left V 6 bases short and J 5 bases short, with 13 bases between. The CDR3 loop spans 13 amino acids. Written as DNA, the CDR3 is TGTGCCAGCAGGACTCAGGGGAGAACTGAAGCTTTCTTT. Protein product: CASRTQGRTEAFF.

This clonotype was detected many times. This sequence joins TRBV27 and TRBJ1-2, with a possible D match to TRBD1 (5 bases). The CDR3 runs to 13 residues. Per the germline V gene, CDR1 is MNHEY and CDR2 is SMNVEV (reference sequence). Trimming left V 5 bases short and J 8 bases short, with 15 bases between. The CDR3 protein is CASSPVGGGGYTF. In DNA form, the CDR3 reads TGTGCCAGCAGTCCGGTGGGGGGTGGAGGCTACACCTTC.

The V gene is TRBV27, the J gene TRBJ2-2, with D hard to call. This CDR3 is built from 15 residues. Germline V gene sequence: CDR1 MNHEY, CDR2 SMNVEV (reference sequence). Between the trimmed V and J ends, which lost 8 bases and 1 base, there was a span of 14 bases. The CDR3 sequence: CASSQRAGNTGELFF. CDR3 nucleotide sequence: TGTGCCAGCTCCCAACGAGCCGGGAACACCGGGGAGCTGTTTTTT.

The CDR3 region has the DNA TGTGCCAGCAGCCCGATGATAGGAGAGACCCAGTACTTC. Translation: CASSPMIGETQYF. The V call is TRBV7-8, the J call TRBJ2-5; D is ambiguous. This CDR3 has 13 amino acids. V lost 5 bases and J lost 4, with 11 bases in between. Per germline, CDR1 SGHVS and CDR2 FQNEAQ.

In this sample, this clonotype turned up many times. The chain joins TRBV11-2 to TRBJ1-1; TRBD1 might be the D (5 bases). V shed 6 bases and J shed 3 bases, with 14 bases lying between them. This CDR3 has 14 residues. The germline V gene encodes CDR1 SGHAT and CDR2 FQNNGV. This chain's CDR3 is CASRKQVGDTEAFF. The CDR3 DNA reads TGTGCCAGCAGAAAGCAGGTGGGGGACACTGAAGCTTTCTTT.

The chain is built from TRBV12-3 or TRBV12-4 and TRBJ1-3; D unresolved. The CDR3 has 13 amino acids. Between the trimmed V and J ends, which lost 7 bases and 4 bases, there was a span of 11 bases. CDR3 in DNA: TGTGCCAGCACCCTTGGATCCGGAAACACCATATATTTT. Translation: CASTLGSGNTIYF.

The chain links TRBV28 to TRBJ1-1; D is undetermined. Trimming removed 8 bases from V and 4 bases from J, with 20 bases in between. The CDR3 loop spans 15 amino acids. CDR1 and CDR2 (germline): MDHEN, SYDVKM. This CDR3 is CASASRVGLGTEAFF. CDR3 bases: TGTGCCAGCGCCTCCCGGGTAGGGTTGGGCACTGAAGCTTTCTTT.